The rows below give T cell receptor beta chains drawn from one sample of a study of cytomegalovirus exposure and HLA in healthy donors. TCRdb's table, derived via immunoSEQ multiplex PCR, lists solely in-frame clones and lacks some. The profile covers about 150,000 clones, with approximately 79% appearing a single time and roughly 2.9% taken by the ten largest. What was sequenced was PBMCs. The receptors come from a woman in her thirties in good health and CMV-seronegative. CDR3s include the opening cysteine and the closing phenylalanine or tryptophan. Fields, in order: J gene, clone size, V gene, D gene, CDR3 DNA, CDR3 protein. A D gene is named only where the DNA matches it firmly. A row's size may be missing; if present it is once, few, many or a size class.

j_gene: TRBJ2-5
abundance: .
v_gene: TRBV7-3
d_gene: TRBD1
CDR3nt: TGTGCCAGCAGCTTAACGGGACAGGGTAGAGAGACCCAGTACTTC
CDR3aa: CASSLTGQGRETQYF

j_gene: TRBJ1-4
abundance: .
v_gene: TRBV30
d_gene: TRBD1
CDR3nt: TGTGCCTGGAGTGCCCAGGGGGTCACTAATGAAAAACTGTTTTTT
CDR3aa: CAWSAQGVTNEKLFF

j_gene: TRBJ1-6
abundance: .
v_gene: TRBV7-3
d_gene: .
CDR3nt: TGTGCCAGCAGCTTAACGTGGCGGGGAAGGGATTCACCCCTCCACTTT
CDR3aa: CASSLTWRGRDSPLHF

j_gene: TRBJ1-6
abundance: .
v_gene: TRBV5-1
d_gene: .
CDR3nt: TGCGCCAGCAGCTTAGGGAGCTCCTATAATTCACCCCTCCACTTT
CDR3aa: CASSLGSSYNSPLHF

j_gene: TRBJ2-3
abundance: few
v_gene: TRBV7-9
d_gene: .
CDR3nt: TGTGCCAGCAGCCCAACAGGGAGAACGCAGTATTTT
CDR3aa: CASSPTGRTQYF

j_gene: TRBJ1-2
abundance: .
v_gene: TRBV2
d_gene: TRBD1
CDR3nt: TGTGCCAGCAGCCCCGGGACAGGGAAAGGGGATAGGGGCTACACCTTC
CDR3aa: CASSPGTGKGDRGYTF

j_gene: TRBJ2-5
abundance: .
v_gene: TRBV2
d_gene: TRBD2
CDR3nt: TGTGCCAGCAGTCCGGGACTAGCGGGGAATCAAGAGACCCAGTACTTC
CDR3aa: CASSPGLAGNQETQYF

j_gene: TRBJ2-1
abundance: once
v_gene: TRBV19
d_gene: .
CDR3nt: TGTGCCAGTAGTTCGCCTTTAGGAGGTGAGGGATGGTATGAGCAGTTCTTC
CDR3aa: CASSSPLGGEGWYEQFF

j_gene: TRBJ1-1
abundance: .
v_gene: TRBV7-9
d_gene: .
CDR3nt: TGTTCCAGCAGCTCCTACCCTGACGGGGGCACTGAAGCTTTCTTT
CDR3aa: CSSSSYPDGGTEAFF

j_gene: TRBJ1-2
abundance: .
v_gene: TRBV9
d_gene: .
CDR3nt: TGTGCCAGCAGCACTTGGGGAGTAAGCTACACCTTC
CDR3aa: CASSTWGVSYTF

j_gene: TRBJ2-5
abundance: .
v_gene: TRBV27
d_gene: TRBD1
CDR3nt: TGTGCCAGCAGTGCCCAGAGGGACAGGGTAACGGAGACCCAGTACTTC
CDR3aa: CASSAQRDRVTETQYF

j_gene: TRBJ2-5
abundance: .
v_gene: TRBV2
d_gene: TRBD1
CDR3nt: TGTGCCAGCAGGATAGGGGGCCAGCAAGAGACCCAGTACTTC
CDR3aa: CASRIGGQQETQYF

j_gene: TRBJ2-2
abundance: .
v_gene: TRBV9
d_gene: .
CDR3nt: TGTGCCAGCGGGAGTAGGTACACCGGGGAGCTGTTTTTT
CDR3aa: CASGSRYTGELFF

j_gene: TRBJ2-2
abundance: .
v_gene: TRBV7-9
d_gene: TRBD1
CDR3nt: TGTTCCGGTTTGGGACAGGGGAACACCGGGGAGCTGTTTTTT
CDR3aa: CSGLGQGNTGELFF

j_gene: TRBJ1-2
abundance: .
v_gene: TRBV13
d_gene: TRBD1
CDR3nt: TGTGCCAGCAGCTTGAGACAGGGGGGTAACTATGGCTACACCTTC
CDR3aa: CASSLRQGGNYGYTF

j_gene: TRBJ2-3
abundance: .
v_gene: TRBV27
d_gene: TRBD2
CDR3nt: TGTGCCAGCAGTCCCAGAAGACTAGCGGGGCGCACAGATACGCAGTATTTT
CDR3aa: CASSPRRLAGRTDTQYF

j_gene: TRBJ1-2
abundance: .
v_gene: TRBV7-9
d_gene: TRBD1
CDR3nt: TGTGCCAGCAGCCGAGACAGGGGAGGCGGCTACACCTTC
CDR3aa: CASSRDRGGGYTF

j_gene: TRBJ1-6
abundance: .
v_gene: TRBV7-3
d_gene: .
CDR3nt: TGTGCCAGCAGGAGGGAGGGCTCACCCCTCCACTTT
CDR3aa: CASRREGSPLHF

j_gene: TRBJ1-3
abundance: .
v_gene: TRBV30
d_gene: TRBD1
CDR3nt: TGTACCTGGAGTGGGCTGACAGGGGTCCCCTTCTCTGGAAACACCATATATTTT
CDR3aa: CTWSGLTGVPFSGNTIYF

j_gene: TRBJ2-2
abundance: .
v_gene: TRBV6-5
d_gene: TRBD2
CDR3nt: TGTGCCAGCAGTTACTCGAAGCGGGAGGGCATGAAGCTGTTTTTT
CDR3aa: CASSYSKREGMKLFF

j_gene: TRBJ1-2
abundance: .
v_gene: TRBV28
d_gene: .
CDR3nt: TGTGCCAGCAGTTTATTCCTAGAGGGCTACACCTTC
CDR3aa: CASSLFLEGYTF

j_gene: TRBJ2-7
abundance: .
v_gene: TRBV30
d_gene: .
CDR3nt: TGTGCCTGGAGTGTTGGGGGAGGGGGGGGTTCCGAGCAGTACTTC
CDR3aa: CAWSVGGGGGSEQYF

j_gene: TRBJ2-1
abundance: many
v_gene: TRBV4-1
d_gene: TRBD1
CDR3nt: TGCGCCAGCAGCCGTATCGCTTCACAGGGGGGTCGTTTGGTTAATGAGCAGTTCTTC
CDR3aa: CASSRIASQGGRLVNEQFF

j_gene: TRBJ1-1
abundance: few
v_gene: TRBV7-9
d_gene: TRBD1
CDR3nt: TGTGCCAGCAGACCAGATATGGACAGGTCCGAAGCTTTCTTT
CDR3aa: CASRPDMDRSEAFF

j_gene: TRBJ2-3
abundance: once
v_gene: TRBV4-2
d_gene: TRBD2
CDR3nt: TGTGCCAGCAGCGAGACTAGCGGGAGGGGAGATACGCAGTATTTT
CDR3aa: CASSETSGRGDTQYF

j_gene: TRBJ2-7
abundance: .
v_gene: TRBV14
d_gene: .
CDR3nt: TGTGCCAGCAGCCAAGGTGACATCCAGAGGGACGAGCAGTACTTC
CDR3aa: CASSQGDIQRDEQYF

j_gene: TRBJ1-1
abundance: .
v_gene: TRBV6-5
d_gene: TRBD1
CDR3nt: TGTGCCAGCAGACCGACAGGGTACGGGAAAGCTTTCTTT
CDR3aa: CASRPTGYGKAFF

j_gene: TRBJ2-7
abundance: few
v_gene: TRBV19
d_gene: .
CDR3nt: TGTGCCAGTAGTATCCGTAGGGGTCCCTACGAGCAGTACTTC
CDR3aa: CASSIRRGPYEQYF

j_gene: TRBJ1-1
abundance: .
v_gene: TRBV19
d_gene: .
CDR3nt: TGTGCCAGTACGTGGGCTCAGAACACTGAAGCTTTCTTT
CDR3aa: CASTWAQNTEAFF

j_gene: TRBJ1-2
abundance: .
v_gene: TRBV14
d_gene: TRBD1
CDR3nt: TGTGCCAGCAGCCCTACCCGGGCAGGGGGCTATGGCTACACCTTC
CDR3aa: CASSPTRAGGYGYTF

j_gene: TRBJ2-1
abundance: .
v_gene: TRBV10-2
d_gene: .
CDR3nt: TGCGCCAGCAGTGGAGGCAGGGGCCCCCACAATGAGCAGTTCTTC
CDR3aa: CASSGGRGPHNEQFF

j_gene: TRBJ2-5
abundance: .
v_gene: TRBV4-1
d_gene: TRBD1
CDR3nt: TGCGCCAGCAGCCAAGTACAGGGGCCCTTGGAGACCCAGTACTTC
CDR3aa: CASSQVQGPLETQYF

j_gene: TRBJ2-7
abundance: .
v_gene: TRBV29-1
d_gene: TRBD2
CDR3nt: TGCAGCGCCCTGAGTAGCGGGAGCCCCTACGAGCAGTACTTC
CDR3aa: CSALSSGSPYEQYF

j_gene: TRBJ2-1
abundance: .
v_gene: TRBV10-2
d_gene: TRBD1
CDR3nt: TGCGCCAGCAGTCCGACAGGGGCTGGTAATGAGCAGTTCTTC
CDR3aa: CASSPTGAGNEQFF